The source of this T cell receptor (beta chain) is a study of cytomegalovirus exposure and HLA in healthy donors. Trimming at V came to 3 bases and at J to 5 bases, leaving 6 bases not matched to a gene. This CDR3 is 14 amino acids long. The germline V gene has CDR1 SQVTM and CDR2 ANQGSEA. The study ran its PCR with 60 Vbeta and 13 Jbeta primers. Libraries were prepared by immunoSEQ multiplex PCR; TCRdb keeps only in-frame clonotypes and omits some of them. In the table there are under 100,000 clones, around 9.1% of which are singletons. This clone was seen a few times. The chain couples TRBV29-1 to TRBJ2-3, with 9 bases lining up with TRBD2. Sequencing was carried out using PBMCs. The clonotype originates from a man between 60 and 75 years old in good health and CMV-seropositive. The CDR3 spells CSVDSSGGLDTQYF. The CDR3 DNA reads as TGCAGCGTTGACTCCAGCGGGGGGTTAGATACGCAGTATTTT.